One sample yielded the 27 T cell receptor beta chains listed below, sequenced in a study of blood T cell repertoires in COVID-19. Profiled with immunoSEQ multiplex PCR; TCRdb holds only in-frame clones, not every one. The sample carries 15,000 to 20,000 clones, about 80% recorded once. The sample taken for sequencing was peripheral blood. The receptors stem from a man older than 75 with acute or convalescent COVID-19.

The chain recombines TRBV7-2 with TRBJ1-6; D gene ambiguous. CDR3 length: 14 residues. Germline V gene lookup returns CDR1 SGHTA and CDR2 FQGNSA. Trimming pared 4 bases from V and 8 bases from J, leaving 12 bases between. CDR3 loop: CASSSFGRDSPLHF. CDR3 nucleotides: TGTGCCAGCAGCTCCTTCGGTAGAGATTCACCCCTCCACTTT.

The CDR3 region is CASSLGPTGGTQYF. The CDR3 DNA sequence: TGTGCCAGCAGCTTAGGACCAACCGGCGGGACCCAGTACTTC. V is TRBV7-2 and J is TRBJ2-5, with D uncertain. Germline-derived CDR1 and CDR2 are SGHTA and FQGNSA. Trimming took 1 base from V and 7 from J, leaving 13 bases between them. The CDR3 runs to 14 residues.

The chain joins TRBV5-6 to TRBJ2-5; tentative D call: TRBD2 (7 bases). Trimming stripped 4 bases from V and 7 bases from J, with 17 bases between. The CDR3 contains 14 residues. CDR1 and CDR2 (germline): SGHDT, YYEEEE. The CDR3 DNA is TGTGCCAGCAGCATTCGCGGGGGCGGGGGGACCCAGTACTTC. Translating gives CASSIRGGGGTQYF.

The V and J genes are TRBV30 and TRBJ1-1; 8 bases align to TRBD1. CDR3 size: 14 residues. After removal of 4 bases from V and 3 bases from J, the junction contained 7 bases not matched to a gene. Germline CDR1 GTSNPN, CDR2 SVGIG (reference sequence). CDR3 DNA sequence: TGTGCCTGGACCCGGACAGGGAGGGACACTGAAGCTTTCTTT. Protein sequence: CAWTRTGRDTEAFF. The variable domain in full, with the rest retrieved from reference TRBV30 and TRBJ1-1, is SQTIHQWPATLVQPVGSPLSLECTVEGTSNPNLYWYRQAAGRGLQLLFYSVGIGQISSEVPQNLSASRPQDRQFILSSKKLLLSDSGFYLCAWTRTGRDTEAFFGQGTRLTVV.

This chain links TRBV6-5 with TRBJ2-3, with D tentatively TRBD1 (6 bases). The CDR3 extends over 13 amino acids. CDR1 and CDR2 from the germline V gene are MNHEY and SVGAGI. The V gene lost 4 bases and the J gene lost 4 bases, with 9 bases spanning the gap. The CDR3, as DNA: TGTGCCAGCAGTTCAGGGGTCGCAGATACGCAGTATTTT. This translates into CASSSGVADTQYF.

The chain has TRBV28 and TRBJ2-7; 12 nucleotides agree with TRBD2. V gave up 3 bases and J gave up 2 bases; unmatched junction bases: 5. The CDR3 covers 16 residues. Per germline, CDR1 MDHEN and CDR2 SYDVKM. This CDR3 is CASSLSSGGAAYEQYF. The DNA of the CDR3 is TGTGCCAGCAGTTTGTCTAGCGGGGGGGCCGCCTACGAGCAGTACTTC.

The gene calls are TRBV24-1 and TRBJ2-5; 12 nucleotides agree with TRBD2. The CDR3 is 15 amino acids. Per the germline V gene, CDR1 is KGHDR and CDR2 is SFDVKD. V trimming: 5 bases; J trimming: 4 bases; junction bases outside the gene matches: 4. DNA for the CDR3: TGTGCCACCAGTGGGACTAGCGGGGTCGTAGAGACCCAGTACTTC. It translates to CATSGTSGVVETQYF.

CDR3 in amino acids: CATSKGRYDREDNEQFF. CDR3 coding DNA: TGTGCCACCAGCAAGGGCCGGTATGACAGGGAGGACAATGAGCAGTTCTTC. The chain carries TRBV15 and TRBJ2-1; D is perhaps TRBD1 (7 bases). V lost 4 bases to trimming and J lost 5 bases, with 21 bases between them. Germline values: CDR1 LNHNV, CDR2 YYDKDF (reference sequence). The CDR3 is made up of 17 amino acids.

There are a few counts of this clone. The CDR3 DNA reads as TGTGCCAGCAGCAAGACAAGACAAGAGACCCAGTACTTC. This sequence encodes CASSKTRQETQYF. This chain joins TRBV27 and TRBJ2-5, with D uncertain. Per germline, CDR1 MNHEY and CDR2 SMNVEV (reference sequence). There are 13 residues in the CDR3. Trimming left V 6 bases short and J 2 bases short, with 10 bases between.

The chain recombines TRBV7-9 with TRBJ1-5, with 8 bases lining up with TRBD1. CDR1 is SEHNR, CDR2 FQNEAQ, per germline (reference sequence). J lost 7 bases, V lost 9 bases, and 5 bases had no gene match. The CDR3 length is 12 residues. The CDR3 DNA follows: TGTGCCAGTGACAGGGGAGGACAGCCCCAGCATTTT. Protein product: CASDRGGQPQHF.

This clone turned up a few times. This rearrangement joins TRBV7-9 to TRBJ1-2; 7 positions match TRBD1. Germline assignment: CDR1 SEHNR and CDR2 FQNEAQ (reference sequence). The trim removed 8 bases at V and 0 bases at J, leaving 6 bases unmatched. This CDR3 comprises 14 residues. DNA of the CDR3: TGTGCCAGCGTACCCCAGGGGGCTAACTATGGCTACACCTTC. It translates to CASVPQGANYGYTF.

The CDR3 here is CASSLQDRGHNEQFF. The CDR3 nucleotides are TGTGCCAGCAGCTTACAGGACAGGGGCCACAATGAGCAGTTCTTC. The chain couples TRBV7-2 to TRBJ2-1; 9 nucleotides agree with TRBD1. The germline V gene encodes CDR1 SGHTA and CDR2 FQGNSA. Trimming at V came to 2 bases and at J to 5 bases, leaving 4 bases not matched to a gene. The CDR3 contains 15 residues.

This clone has a handful of counts. This chain links TRBV4-1 with TRBJ1-2; D not certain. Germline V gene data show CDR1 as MGHRA and CDR2 as YSYEKL. Trimming cost V 5 bases and J 3 bases, with 13 bases left between them. The CDR3 loop spans 14 amino acids. Written as DNA, the CDR3 is TGCGCCAGCAGCGTCGGGGATCCCTACTATGGCTACACCTTC. This sequence encodes CASSVGDPYYGYTF.

V gene TRBV18 combines with J gene TRBJ2-3; 7 bases are a match to TRBD1. CDR1 KGHSH and CDR2 LQKENI come from the germline V gene. The CDR3 is made up of 16 amino acids. Trimming took 3 bases from V and 3 from J; bases not matched to a gene: 9. CDR3 coding DNA: TGTGCCAGCTCACCCTTCGACAGGGTAGGGACAGATACGCAGTATTTT. As protein: CASSPFDRVGTDTQYF.

The V call is TRBV6-1, the J call TRBJ2-3; D might be TRBD1 (6 bases). V gave up 5 bases and J gave up 2 bases, with 11 bases separating them. The germline V gene encodes CDR1 MNHNS and CDR2 SASEGT. The CDR3 consists of 14 residues. The CDR3 is CASSFDRNTDTQYF. As DNA, the CDR3 is TGTGCCAGCAGTTTCGACAGGAACACAGATACGCAGTATTTT.

The V gene is TRBV6-1, the J gene TRBJ2-4; TRBD2 might be the D (6 bases). Trimming shortened V by 2 bases and J by 0 bases, and 8 bases separated the two germline ends. Germline-derived CDR1 and CDR2 are MNHNS and SASEGT. The CDR3 is 15 residues long. CDR3 sequence (DNA): TGTGCCAGCAGTGAACGCGGGGAAGCCAAAAACATTCAGTACTTC. Amino acid sequence: CASSERGEAKNIQYF.

The chain is built from TRBV5-8 and TRBJ2-3, with a weak D call TRBD1 (5 bases). The CDR3 has 12 amino acids. Germline V gives CDR1 SGHTS, CDR2 YDEGEE. V was cut by 7 bases and J by 2 bases, with 8 bases left in between. The CDR3 region has the DNA TGTGCCAGCTCAGGGTTCACAGATACGCAGTATTTT. Translated: CASSGFTDTQYF. The variable domain in full, completed from reference TRBV5-8 and TRBJ2-3, reads EAGVTQSPTHLIKTRGQQATLRCSPISGHTSVYWYQQALGLGLQFLLWYDEGEERNRGNFPPRFSGRQFPNYSSELNVNALELEDSALYLCASSGFTDTQYFGPGTRLTVL.

V usage is TRBV7-2 and J usage is TRBJ2-1; 9 nucleotides match TRBD2. Germline V gene data show CDR1 as SGHTA and CDR2 as FQGNSA. This CDR3 has 16 residues. The V and J ends lost 5 bases and 0 bases, in that order; junction bases with no gene match: 5. CDR3 amino acids: CASSTGTSHSYNEQFF. Here the CDR3 DNA reads TGTGCCAGCAGCACGGGGACTAGCCACTCCTACAATGAGCAGTTCTTC.

CDR3 protein: CSARDAGLHFF. Here the CDR3 DNA reads TGCAGTGCTAGAGATGCGGGGCTCCATTTCTTC. The chain employs TRBV20-1 and TRBJ2-1, with D possibly TRBD2 on 6 matching bases. The CDR3 has 11 residues. From germline, CDR1 is DFQATT and CDR2 SNEGSKA (reference sequence). The V and J ends lost 0 bases and 16 bases respectively, with 13 bases between them.

The chain employs TRBV7-8 and TRBJ1-4, with D maybe TRBD1 (5 bases). Trimming left V 5 bases short and J 0 bases short, with 19 bases between. The germline V gene encodes CDR1 SGHVS and CDR2 FQNEAQ. CDR3 size: 18 residues. CDR3 sequence reads: CASSLRQFAGATNEKLFF. In DNA, the CDR3 is TGTGCCAGCAGCCTCAGACAGTTTGCGGGGGCAACTAATGAAAAACTGTTTTTT. Full variable domain (remainder filled in from reference TRBV7-8 and TRBJ1-4): GAGVSQSPRYKVAKRGQDVALRCDPISGHVSLFWYQQALGQGPEFLTYFQNEAQLDKSGLPSDRFFAERPEGSVSTLKIQRTQQEDSAVYLCASSLRQFAGATNEKLFFGSGTQLSVL.

The chain joins TRBV2 to TRBJ1-4; D is perhaps TRBD1 (6 bases). Deletions cut 6 bases from V and 8 bases from J, with 16 bases between. Germline V lookup: CDR1 SNHLY, CDR2 FYNNEI. The CDR3 sequence is 14 residues long. CDR3 amino acids: CASRGLGTSEKLFF. The CDR3 DNA reads TGTGCCAGCAGGGGGCTCGGGACATCCGAAAAACTGTTTTTT.

The chain joins TRBV6-5 to TRBJ1-6, with unresolved D. CDR3 size: 15 residues. Trimming left V 6 bases short and J 0 bases short, with 9 bases between. The germline CDR1 and CDR2 sequences are MNHEY and SVGAGI. The CDR3 DNA reads as TGTGCCAGCAGGCCACCAGTCTCCTATAATTCACCCCTCCACTTT. It codes for CASRPPVSYNSPLHF.

The chain couples TRBV7-2 to TRBJ1-1; TRBD1 matches at 7 bases. This CDR3 comprises 13 residues. V gave up 5 bases and J gave up 4 bases; unmatched junction bases: 4. Germline CDR1 SGHTA, CDR2 FQGNSA. This CDR3 is CASSTRQGTEAFF. The CDR3 DNA sequence: TGTGCCAGCAGCACTAGACAGGGCACTGAAGCTTTCTTT.

The rearrangement joins TRBV6-5 to TRBJ1-2, with 7 nucleotides matching TRBD1. With 5 bases clipped from V and 5 bases from J, the junction kept 11 bases outside the gene matches. CDR1 is MNHEY, CDR2 SVGAGI, per germline. The CDR3 runs to 15 residues. In DNA, the CDR3 is TGTGCCAGCAGTCCCAAGGACAGGCTCGGTTATGGCTACACCTTC. Its translation is CASSPKDRLGYGYTF.

The chain couples TRBV19 to TRBJ2-2, with 9 bases aligning to TRBD1. V lost 7 bases and J lost 7; bases outside the gene matches: 7. CDR1 and CDR2 (germline): LNHDA, SQIVND (reference sequence). This CDR3 contains 14 residues. The CDR3 sequence is CASKWDRVDGELFF. The CDR3 nucleotides read TGTGCCAGTAAATGGGACAGGGTTGACGGGGAGCTGTTTTTT.

The chain links TRBV5-1 to TRBJ1-1; D may be TRBD1 (5 bases). V lost 0 bases, J lost 1 base, and 10 bases lay in between. The CDR3 contains 15 residues. Germline CDR1 and CDR2: SGHRS and YFSETQ. CDR3 nucleotides: TGCGCCAGCAGCTTGGCCTTGGGGGGGAACACTGAAGCTTTCTTT. This translates into CASSLALGGNTEAFF. Full variable domain (missing parts from reference TRBV5-1 and TRBJ1-1): KAGVTQTPRYLIKTRGQQVTLSCSPISGHRSVSWYQQTPGQGLQFLFEYFSETQRNKGNFPGRFSGRQFSNSRSEMNVSTLELGDSALYLCASSLALGGNTEAFFGQGTRLTVV.

The rearrangement joins TRBV5-4 to TRBJ2-6, with 7 bases identical to TRBD1. Germline CDR1 SGHNT, CDR2 YYREEE (reference sequence). CDR3 size: 16 residues. V lost 4 bases and J lost 0; bases outside the gene matches: 4. The CDR3 region is CASSRQGNSGANVLTF. Written as DNA, the CDR3 is TGTGCCAGCAGCCGACAGGGAAACTCTGGGGCCAACGTCCTGACTTTC. Looking up the rest from reference TRBV5-4 and TRBJ2-6 gives the full variable domain: ETGVTQSPTHLIKTRGQQVTLRCSSQSGHNTVSWYQQALGQGPQFIFQYYREEENGRGNFPPRFSGLQFPNYSSELNVNALELDDSALYLCASSRQGNSGANVLTFGAGSRLTVL.